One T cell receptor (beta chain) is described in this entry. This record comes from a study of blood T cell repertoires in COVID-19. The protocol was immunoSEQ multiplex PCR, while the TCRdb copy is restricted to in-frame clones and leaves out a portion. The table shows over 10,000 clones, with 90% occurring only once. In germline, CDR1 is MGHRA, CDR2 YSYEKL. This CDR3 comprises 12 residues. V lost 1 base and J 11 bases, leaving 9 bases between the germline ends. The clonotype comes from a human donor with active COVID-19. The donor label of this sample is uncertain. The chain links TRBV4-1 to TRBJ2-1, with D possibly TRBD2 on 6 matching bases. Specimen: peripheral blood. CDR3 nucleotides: TGCGCCAGCAGCCAAGGGGGGACTCAGCAGTTCTTC. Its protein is CASSQGGTQQFF.